These 19 T cell receptor beta chains came from one sample sequenced in a study of blood T cell repertoires in COVID-19. Sequenced by immunoSEQ multiplex PCR; TCRdb stores in-frame clones only, minus some. The sample has over 300,000 clones; over 75% are singletons. The specimen was PBMCs or T cells enriched from blood (not recorded which). Receptors originate from a woman under 30 who had recovered from COVID-19.

The chain employs TRBV9 and TRBJ1-2; 9 bases line up with TRBD1. V lost 1 base and J lost 1; bases outside the gene matches: 8. This CDR3 comprises 17 residues. The germline gives CDR1 SGDLS, CDR2 YYNGEE. DNA of the CDR3: TGTGCCAGCAGCGTAAAAAGGGACAGGGTCATTAACTATGGCTACACCTTC. Encoded protein: CASSVKRDRVINYGYTF.

V is TRBV30 and J is TRBJ1-5; D perhaps matches TRBD1 (5 bases). CDR3 size: 14 residues. Germline loops: CDR1 GTSNPN, CDR2 SVGIG (reference sequence). V lost 2 bases to trimming and J lost 4 bases, with 12 bases between them. The CDR3 protein is CAWSFRQYNQPQHF. CDR3 bases: TGTGCCTGGAGTTTCCGACAGTATAATCAGCCCCAGCATTTT.

On this clone: The sample carries other DNA sequences with the same CDR3. The chain has TRBV28 and TRBJ1-2; D is unresolved. The CDR3 contains 11 residues. Germline CDR1 MDHEN, CDR2 SYDVKM. Trimming stripped 7 bases from V and 0 bases from J, with 3 bases between. The CDR3: CASTANYGYTF. CDR3 in DNA: TGTGCCAGCACAGCTAACTATGGCTACACCTTC.

The chain employs TRBV19 and TRBJ2-2; 8 bases fit TRBD1. Germline V gene data show CDR1 as LNHDA and CDR2 as SQIVND (reference sequence). The V and J ends lost 5 bases and 7 bases, in that order; junction bases with no gene match: 9. The CDR3 has 15 residues. The CDR3 sequence: CASSSYGQGFGELFF. CDR3 in DNA: TGTGCCAGTAGTTCCTACGGACAGGGCTTCGGGGAGCTGTTTTTT.

This clone was counted between two and nine times. The chain carries TRBV7-9 and TRBJ1-2, with a weak D call TRBD1 (5 bases). V dropped 5 bases and J dropped 7 bases, with 17 bases sitting between them. CDR1 and CDR2 (germline): SEHNR, FQNEAQ (reference sequence). The CDR3 spans 14 residues. The CDR3 DNA sequence: TGTGCCAGCAGCGCATCGGACCAGGGAGGTGGCTACACCTTC. As protein: CASSASDQGGGYTF.

The J gene is TRBJ2-2, the V gene TRBV5-1; the D gene is possibly TRBD2 (5 bases). Trimming left V 3 bases short and J 7 bases short, with 10 bases between. The CDR3 extends over 13 amino acids. Germline V CDR1 and CDR2: SGHRS, YFSETQ. CDR3 amino acids: CASSSGIFGELFF. CDR3 sequence (DNA): TGCGCCAGCAGCTCCGGGATTTTCGGGGAGCTGTTTTTT.

This clone occurred a few times. The chain is built from TRBV18 and TRBJ1-3; D perhaps matches TRBD1 (6 bases). The germline CDR1 and CDR2 sequences are KGHSH and LQKENI. There are 15 residues in the CDR3. Trimming left V 6 bases short and J 1 base short, with 13 bases between. CDR3: CASSRQGGSGNTIYF. The CDR3 DNA reads as TGTGCCAGCTCTCGTCAAGGGGGTTCTGGAAACACCATATATTTT.

The V call is TRBV4-1, the J call TRBJ1-1, with D unclear. Germline-derived CDR1 and CDR2 are MGHRA and YSYEKL. The V and J ends lost 3 bases and 1 base respectively, with 9 bases between them. This CDR3 has 14 residues. The CDR3 reads CASSQLTRNTEAFF. The CDR3 DNA is TGCGCCAGCAGCCAGTTAACACGGAACACTGAAGCTTTCTTT.

The gene calls are TRBV9 and TRBJ1-1; D remains ambiguous. This CDR3 is 13 amino acids long. V lost 4 bases to trimming and J lost 0 bases, with 7 bases between them. In germline, CDR1 is SGDLS, CDR2 YYNGEE. The CDR3 loop reads CASSPPVNTEAFF. In nucleotides, the CDR3 is TGTGCCAGCAGCCCCCCAGTGAACACTGAAGCTTTCTTT.

The chain carries TRBV14 and TRBJ1-6; 7 bases match TRBD1. Trimming cost V 0 bases and J 7 bases; bases outside gene matches: 6. CDR1 is SGHDN, CDR2 FVKESK, per germline. The CDR3 is 16 residues long. The CDR3, as DNA: TGTGCCAGCAGCCAAGAGATGTACAGGGGAAATTCACCCCTCCACTTT. This codes for CASSQEMYRGNSPLHF.

This clone was counted a few times. J is TRBJ1-6 and V is TRBV5-1, with TRBD1 as a possible D gene (6 bases). The CDR3 spans 14 residues. Trimming left V 2 bases short and J 8 bases short, with 11 bases between. Germline V gene lookup returns CDR1 SGHRS and CDR2 YFSETQ. CDR3 sequence (DNA): TGCGCCAGCAGCTTCGCACAGGGCGATTCACCCCTCCACTTT. It encodes CASSFAQGDSPLHF. The full variable domain, in which reference TRBV5-1 and TRBJ1-6 provide the parts outside the CDR3, is KAGVTQTPRYLIKTRGQQVTLSCSPISGHRSVSWYQQTPGQGLQFLFEYFSETQRNKGNFPGRFSGRQFSNSRSEMNVSTLELGDSALYLCASSFAQGDSPLHFGNGTRLTVT.

CDR3 coding DNA: TGTGCCAGCAGATTAGAGTATGAGCAGTTCTTC. Residues: CASRLEYEQFF. The chain is built from TRBV28 and TRBJ2-1; D unresolved. The germline V gene encodes CDR1 MDHEN and CDR2 SYDVKM. V was shortened by 6 bases and J by 8 bases, with 8 bases between the two germline ends. The CDR3 loop spans 11 amino acids.

This chain connects TRBV7-8 to TRBJ1-1; a possible D gene is TRBD1 (5 bases). This CDR3 is 13 amino acids long. Germline lookup yields CDR1 SGHVS and CDR2 FQNEAQ. The V end was cut by 1 base, the J end by 10 bases, with 13 bases between. CDR3 DNA: TGTGCCAGCAGCTTAGGGAGGGAGGGACGAGCTTTCTTT. Amino acid sequence: CASSLGREGRAFF.

As regards this clone: At the DNA level, this CDR3 is encoded by other sequences in the same sample as well. The rearrangement links TRBV18 to TRBJ1-1, with D hard to call. Between the trimmed V and J ends, which lost 0 bases and 4 bases, there was a span of 9 bases. The CDR3 has 14 amino acids. Germline V gene sequence: CDR1 KGHSH, CDR2 LQKENI. The chain's CDR3 is CASSPPSGVTEAFF. DNA for the CDR3: TGTGCCAGCTCACCACCTTCCGGGGTCACTGAAGCTTTCTTT.

V is TRBV5-1 and J is TRBJ2-7; no clear D. Germline CDR1 and CDR2: SGHRS and YFSETQ. V lost 0 bases and J 3 bases, leaving 10 bases between the germline ends. The CDR3 spans 14 residues. The CDR3 spells CASSLGTLLYEQYF. CDR3 nucleotide sequence: TGCGCCAGCAGCTTGGGTACTCTCCTCTACGAGCAGTACTTC.

The chain employs TRBV19 and TRBJ1-6, with a possible D match to TRBD1 (6 bases). The CDR3 is 15 residues long. Germline V gene data show CDR1 as LNHDA and CDR2 as SQIVND (reference sequence). V lost 8 bases to trimming and J lost 5 bases, with 16 bases between them. CDR3 amino acids: CASDKTGTNNSPLHF. The DNA for the CDR3 is TGTGCCAGTGACAAGACAGGAACTAATAATTCACCCCTCCACTTT.

The chain is built from TRBV6-4 and TRBJ2-1, with 11 bases aligning to TRBD2. J was trimmed by 9 bases and V by 0 bases; bases with no gene match: 4. Germline CDR1 is MRHNA and CDR2 is SNTAGT. There are 15 residues in the CDR3. The CDR3 nucleotides read TGTGCCAGCAGTGACTCTAGCGGGGGGGCGAGTGAGCAGTTCTTC. The encoded protein is CASSDSSGGASEQFF.

This chain links TRBV5-1 with TRBJ1-6; 11 bases line up with TRBD1. V lost 4 bases, J lost 9 bases, and 3 bases stayed unmatched. Germline lookup yields CDR1 SGHRS and CDR2 YFSETQ. The CDR3 is made up of 14 amino acids. The CDR3: CASSTGTGGSPLHF. The CDR3 region has the DNA TGCGCCAGCAGCACCGGGACAGGGGGTTCACCCCTCCACTTT.

The genes are TRBV10-2 and TRBJ2-2, with 9 bases that match TRBD1. The V and J ends lost 7 bases and 3 bases, in that order; junction bases with no gene match: 9. This CDR3 comprises 16 residues. Germline lookup yields CDR1 WSHSY and CDR2 SAAADI. The chain's CDR3 is CASTDRGKQDTGELFF. DNA of the CDR3: TGCGCCAGCACGGACAGGGGAAAACAAGACACCGGGGAGCTGTTTTTT.